The following is a T cell receptor beta chain sequence with its context. Its antigen is undetermined. The data were taken from a study of metastatic and nonmetastatic thyroid tumors. Study-level background: Patients with malignant and benign thyroid disease provided blood and tumor or nodule tissue, whose repertoires were compared. Regarding the study as a whole: Reported TCR beta diversity, measured in blood and tumor, was significantly higher for malignant thyroid tumors than for benign nodules.

Authors' methods: What underpinned the distant-metastasis classifier for papillary thyroid cancer was the set of CDR3 differences across clinicopathological groups. TCRdb used MiXCR to call clones anew from the PCR reads. In this record, the V and J calls reflect TCRdb's handling and not the investigators' own analysis. Of 20,000 or so clones in the sample, roughly 31% were seen once. Not a single patient had been given any form of treatment at any point before undergoing thyroid surgery. This TCR was sampled from a female donor with papillary thyroid cancer or a benign thyroid nodule (not recorded which). Some clones in this sample may be carry-over from other donors' samples. Sample: blood.

The CDR3 region is CASSQGLTFSYEQYF. The DNA of the CDR3 is TGCGCCAGCAGCCAGGGATTGACTTTCTCCTACGAGCAGTACTTC. This chain uses TRBV4-1 with TRBJ2-7; D is unclear. The CDR3 totals 15 residues. Germline V gene sequence: CDR1 MGHRA, CDR2 YSYEKL. V was cut by 3 bases and J by 0 bases, with 12 bases left in between.